This T cell receptor beta chain was retrieved from a study of T cell responses to AZD1222 COVID-19 vaccine. Study-level findings and limits: Possibly, clonal diversity was underestimated; donors were largely white British and included more females. Spike-specific TCR breadth and depth went up after people got two AZD1222 doses.

This clone was detected only once. The antigen is unknown. Profiled with immunoSEQ multiplex PCR; TCRdb holds only in-frame clones, not every one. Of roughly 180,000 clones in the sample, around 89% were seen once. After removal of 5 bases from V and 2 bases from J, the junction contained 13 bases not matched to a gene. This CDR3 has 17 residues. Per the germline V gene, CDR1 is SGHRS and CDR2 is YFSETQ. The sequence came from an adult in good health. The input for sequencing was peripheral blood, taken on day 0 of AZD1222 vaccination. V usage is TRBV5-1 and J usage is TRBJ2-3; 8 bases align to TRBD2. CDR3 amino acids: CASSPTSGGPITDTQYF. The CDR3 DNA reads TGCGCCAGCAGTCCAACGAGCGGGGGCCCGATCACAGATACGCAGTATTTT.